This entry lists 5 T cell receptor beta chains sequenced from one sample in a study of identical twins. TCRdb processed the 5' RACE reads anew with MiXCR; each CDR3 protein has one entry. The profile covers a few hundred thousand distinct CDR3 sequences, with approximately 10% appearing a single time and around 8.6% taken by the ten largest. Sequenced: naive T cells sorted from blood. The receptors shown here come from a woman aged 50 to 65 in good health.

This clonotype was recorded a few times. The J gene is TRBJ2-7, the V gene TRBV14; D may be TRBD1 (6 bases). CDR3 length: 13 residues. The V end was cut by 4 bases, the J end by 3 bases, with 10 bases between. In germline, CDR1 is SGHDN, CDR2 FVKESK. The CDR3 nucleotides are TGTGCCAGCAGCCCCCTGGACAGCTACGAGCAGTACGTC. It encodes CASSPLDSYEQYV.

V gene TRBV30 combines with J gene TRBJ2-3; D is uncertain. The CDR3 extends over 11 amino acids. V lost 5 bases and J lost 6, with 9 bases in between. Germline values: CDR1 GTSNPN, CDR2 SVGIG (reference sequence). Here the CDR3 DNA reads TGTGCCTGGGGCCTGCGGGATACGCAGTATTTT. This sequence encodes CAWGLRDTQYF.

V and J are TRBV5-1 and TRBJ2-2; 12 bases line up with TRBD2. CDR1 is SGHRS and CDR2 is YFSETQ in the germline V gene. There are 18 residues in the CDR3. The J segment lost 2 bases and the V segment lost 1 base, leaving 6 bases of the junction unmatched. CDR3 sequence (DNA): TGCGCCAGCAGCTTGCCTGGACTAGCGGGATATAACACCGGGGAGCTGTTTTTT. It is translated as CASSLPGLAGYNTGELFF.

The genes are TRBV12-5 and TRBJ2-1; 10 bases match TRBD1. This CDR3 has 16 amino acids. Losses at the gene ends were 9 bases for V and 8 bases for J; bases not matched to a gene: 16. CDR1 LGHNT and CDR2 FRNRAP come from the germline V gene. The CDR3 spells CASWGTGTGVNDEQFF. The DNA of the CDR3 is TGTGCTAGCTGGGGTACCGGGACAGGGGTCAACGATGAGCAGTTCTTC.

This clonotype was seen ten or more times. The chain recombines TRBV15 with TRBJ2-2; 9 nucleotides agree with TRBD1. Germline V gene sequence: CDR1 LNHNV, CDR2 YYDKDF (reference sequence). The CDR3 extends over 17 amino acids. The V gene end was trimmed by 0 bases and the J gene end by 5 bases; junction bases not matched to a gene: 7. The CDR3 sequence: CATSRDLGTGFTGELFF. The CDR3 DNA sequence: TGTGCCACCAGCAGAGATCTTGGGACAGGGTTTACCGGGGAGCTGTTTTTT.